The clone carrying this T cell receptor beta chain was observed at least ten times. This specimen comes from a study of regulatory T cells in long-lasting Graves disease. The time point was: newly diagnosed GD, antithyroid drugs for less than 3 months. PBMCs were the source of the RNA used for TCR sequencing. Germline CDR1 is SNHLY and CDR2 is FYNNEI. This CDR3 region has 18 residues. The junction had 14 bases not matched to a gene; V was cut back by 7 bases and J by 2 bases. According to the study, TCR beta libraries were built with iRepertoire HTBI primers and CDR3-region Arm-PCR. In the source study's methods: Looking across samples, the authors found some 67 TRBV and fewer than 15 TRBJ segments. TCRdb fed the multiplex PCR reads into MiXCR, producing one record per CDR3 protein. For this entry, the V and J calls and clone size follow TCRdb and not the study's own pipeline. The sample records 450,000 to 600,000 distinct CDR3 sequences, about a sixth being singletons.

The sample also formed part of further work on T cells in Graves' hyperthyroidism and ophthalmopathy. In that study: Patients showing uncontrolled infection, other autoimmune disease, pregnancy or lactation were ineligible. Clinicians diagnosed patients from clinical symptoms, serum thyroxine and TRAb, thyroid ultrasound and orbital computed tomography.

This chain connects TRBV2 to TRBJ2-1, with 10 bases that match TRBD2. Source: peripheral blood mononuclear cells (PBMCs), taken at new diagnosis, from a patient treated with antithyroid drugs. The TCR sequence derives from a man aged 35 to 55 with Graves disease. The CDR3 loop is CASKSVISGRGAYNEQFF. In DNA, the CDR3 is TGTGCCAGCAAGTCGGTGATCAGCGGGAGGGGGGCCTACAATGAGCAGTTCTTC.